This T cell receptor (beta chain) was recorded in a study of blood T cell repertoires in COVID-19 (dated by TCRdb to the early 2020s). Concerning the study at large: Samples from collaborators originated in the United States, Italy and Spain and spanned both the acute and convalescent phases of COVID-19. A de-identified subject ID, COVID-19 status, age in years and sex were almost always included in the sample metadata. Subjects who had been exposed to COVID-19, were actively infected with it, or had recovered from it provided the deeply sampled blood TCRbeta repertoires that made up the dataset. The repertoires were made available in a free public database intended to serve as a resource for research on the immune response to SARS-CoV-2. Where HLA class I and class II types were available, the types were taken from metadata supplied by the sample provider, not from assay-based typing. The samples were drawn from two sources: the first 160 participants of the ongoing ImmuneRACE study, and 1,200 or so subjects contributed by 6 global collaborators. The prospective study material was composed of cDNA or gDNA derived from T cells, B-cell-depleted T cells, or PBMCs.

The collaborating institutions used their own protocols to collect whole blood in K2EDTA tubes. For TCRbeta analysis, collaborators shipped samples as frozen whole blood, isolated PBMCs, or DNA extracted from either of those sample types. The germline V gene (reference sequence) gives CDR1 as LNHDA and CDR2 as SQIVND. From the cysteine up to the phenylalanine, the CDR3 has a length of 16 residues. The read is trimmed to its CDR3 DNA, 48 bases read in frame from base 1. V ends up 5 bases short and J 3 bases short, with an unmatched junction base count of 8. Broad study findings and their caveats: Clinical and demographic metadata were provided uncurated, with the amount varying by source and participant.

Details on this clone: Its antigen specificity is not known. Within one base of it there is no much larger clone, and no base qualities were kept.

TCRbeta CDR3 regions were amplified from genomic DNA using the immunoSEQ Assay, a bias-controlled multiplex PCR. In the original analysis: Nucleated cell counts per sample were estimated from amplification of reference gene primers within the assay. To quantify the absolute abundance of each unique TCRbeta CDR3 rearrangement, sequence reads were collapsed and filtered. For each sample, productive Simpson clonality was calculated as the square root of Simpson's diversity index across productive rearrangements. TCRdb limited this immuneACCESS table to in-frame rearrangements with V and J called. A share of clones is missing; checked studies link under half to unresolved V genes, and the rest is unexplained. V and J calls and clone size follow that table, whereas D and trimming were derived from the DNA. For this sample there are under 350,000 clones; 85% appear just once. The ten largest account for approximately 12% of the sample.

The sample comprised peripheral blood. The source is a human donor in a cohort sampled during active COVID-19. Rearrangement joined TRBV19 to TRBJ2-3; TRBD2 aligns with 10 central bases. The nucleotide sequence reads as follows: TGTGCCAGTAGTCGTCTAGCGGGAGTTCAGACAGATACGCAGTATTTT. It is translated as CASSRLAGVQTDTQYF.